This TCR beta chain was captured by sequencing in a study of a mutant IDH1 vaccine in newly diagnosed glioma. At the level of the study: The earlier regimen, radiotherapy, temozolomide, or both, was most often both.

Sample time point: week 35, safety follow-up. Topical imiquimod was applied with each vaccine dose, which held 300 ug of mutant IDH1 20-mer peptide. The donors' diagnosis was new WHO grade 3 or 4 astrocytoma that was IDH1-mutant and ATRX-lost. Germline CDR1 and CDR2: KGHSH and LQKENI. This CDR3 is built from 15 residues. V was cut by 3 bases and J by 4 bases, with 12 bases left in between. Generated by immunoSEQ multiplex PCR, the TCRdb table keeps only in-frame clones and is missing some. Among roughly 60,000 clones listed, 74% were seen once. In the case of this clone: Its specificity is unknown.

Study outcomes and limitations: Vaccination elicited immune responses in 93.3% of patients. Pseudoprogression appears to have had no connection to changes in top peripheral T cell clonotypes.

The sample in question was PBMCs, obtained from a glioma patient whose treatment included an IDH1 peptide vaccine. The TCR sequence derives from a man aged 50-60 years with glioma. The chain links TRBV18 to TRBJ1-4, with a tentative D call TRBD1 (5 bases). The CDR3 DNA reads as TGTGCCAGCTCACCTAGTAGGGGCAATAATGAAAAACTGTTTTTT. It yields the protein CASSPSRGNNEKLFF.